A selection of T cell receptor beta chains follows, all from one sample in a study of Graves' ophthalmopathy and Graves' hyperthyroidism. From the multiplex PCR reads, TCRdb called clonotypes with MiXCR, one entry per CDR3 protein. The top ten hold 8.5% to 14% of the sample, which has more than 1,000,000 distinct CDR3 sequences, 35% to 40% seen once. Sequenced material: peripheral blood or thyroid tissue (not recorded which). All receptors come from an adult man with Graves' hyperthyroidism. The CDR3 runs from the conserved cysteine through the conserved F or W. The D gene is left open where the match is weak. Clone size is given for some rows only: seen once, a few or many times, or a class if the clone is expanded.

size	V	D	J	DNA	CDR3
NA	TRBV29-1	NA	TRBJ2-2	TGCAGCGTTGCGAAAGGGGGGGAGCTGTTTTTT	CSVAKGGELFF
NA	TRBV7-2	TRBD2	TRBJ2-7	TGCGCCAGCAGCCGCCGACTAGCGGGATTTGGCGAGCAGTACTTC	CASSRRLAGFGEQYF
few	TRBV7-8	NA	TRBJ2-5	TGTGCCAGCACCCCGGTCTTCGGGGAGACCCAGTACTTC	CASTPVFGETQYF
NA	TRBV20-1	TRBD1	TRBJ1-2	TGCAGTGCTCCGGGGACAGCTAACTATGGCTACACCTTC	CSAPGTANYGYTF
NA	TRBV4-3	NA	TRBJ1-2	TGCGCCAGCAGCCATGACTTGTACCCCCGGAACTATGGCTACACCTTC	CASSHDLYPRNYGYTF
few	TRBV19	NA	TRBJ2-7	TGTGCCAGTAGTATTGGCCCTTCATCTACCTACGAGCAGTACTTC	CASSIGPSSTYEQYF
many	TRBV29-1	TRBD2	TRBJ2-7	TGCAGCGTTGATTATCGAGCGGGGGCGTTCTACGAGCAGTACTTC	CSVDYRAGAFYEQYF
NA	TRBV25-1	NA	TRBJ1-2	TGTGCCAGCAGTGAATGGGGAAAGAGAGGCTACACCTTC	CASSEWGKRGYTF
many	TRBV7-9	TRBD2	TRBJ2-7	TGTGCCAGCAGCTTAGCGCGGCTAGCGGAGCCCTACGAGCAGTACTTC	CASSLARLAEPYEQYF
NA	TRBV10-2	NA	TRBJ1-1	TGCGCCAGCAGTGAGCCGGACAGAATTTCCCCATCTAACACTGAAGCTTTCTTT	CASSEPDRISPSNTEAFF
NA	TRBV15	NA	TRBJ1-1	TGTGCCACCAGCGAGGGGGGGTACACTGAAGCTTTCTTT	CATSEGGYTEAFF
NA	TRBV2	TRBD2	TRBJ2-7	TGTGCCAGCAGCTTCGGACTAGCGGGAGAGGCCTACGAGCAGTACTTC	CASSFGLAGEAYEQYF
few	TRBV29-1	NA	TRBJ2-5	TGCAGCCAAATGGCAGGGGCCGGAGAGACCCAGTACTTC	CSQMAGAGETQYF
NA	TRBV7-8	NA	TRBJ2-2	NA	CASSQTRDSGVLTFGAGTGELFF
NA	TRBV20-1	TRBD1	TRBJ1-5	TGCAGTGCCGGACAGGGACAGCCCCAGCATTTT	CSAGQGQPQHF
many	TRBV7-2	TRBD1	TRBJ2-2	TGTGCCACTCCGGGACAGCTAGTCAACGGGGAGCTGTTTTTT	CATPGQLVNGELFF
few	TRBV19	NA	TRBJ2-5	TGTGCCAGTAGTCCGGGCATGGGGAGGCAAGAGACCCAGTACTTC	CASSPGMGRQETQYF
NA	TRBV5-5	NA	TRBJ1-5	TGTGCCAGCAGCTTGTTCCTTCGTTGGGCAGACAATAGCAATCAGCCCCAGCATTTT	CASSLFLRWADNSNQPQHF
NA	TRBV6-1	NA	TRBJ2-2	TGTGCCAGCAGTGCCCCGGGAGGACAGCGGTCAACTACTAACACCGGGGAGCTGTTTTTT	CASSAPGGQRSTTNTGELFF
NA	TRBV7-9	TRBD1	TRBJ2-7	TGTGCCAGCAGCGTAGTTGGTACCGGGACAGGCACCTACGAGCAGTACTTC	CASSVVGTGTGTYEQYF